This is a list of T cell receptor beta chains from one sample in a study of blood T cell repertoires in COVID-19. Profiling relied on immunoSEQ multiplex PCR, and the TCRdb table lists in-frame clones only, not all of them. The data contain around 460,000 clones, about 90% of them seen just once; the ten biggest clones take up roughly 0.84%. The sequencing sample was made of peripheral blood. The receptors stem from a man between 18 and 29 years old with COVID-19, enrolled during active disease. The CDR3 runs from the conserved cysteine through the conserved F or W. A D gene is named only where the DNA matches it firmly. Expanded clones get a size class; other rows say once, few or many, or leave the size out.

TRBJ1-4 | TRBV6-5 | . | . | CASTPGRAARGELFF | TGTGCCAGCACCCCGGGACGGGCTGCTCGGGGGGAACTGTTTTTT
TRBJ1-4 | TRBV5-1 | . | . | CASSFGSPEGKLFF | TGCGCCAGCAGCTTCGGCAGCCCGGAGGGAAAACTGTTTTTT
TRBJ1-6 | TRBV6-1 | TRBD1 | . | CASSESGGLNSPLHF | TGTGCCAGCAGTGAGTCAGGGGGACTTAATTCACCCCTCCACTTT
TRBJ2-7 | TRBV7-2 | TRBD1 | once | CASSLGTGAYEQYF | TGTGCCAGCAGCTTGGGGACAGGGGCCTACGAGCAGTACTTC
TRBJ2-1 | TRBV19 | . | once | CASSIVGGLDNEQFF | TGTGCCAGTAGTATAGTGGGGGGGCTAGACAATGAGCAGTTCTTC
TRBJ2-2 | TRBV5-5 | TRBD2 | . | CASRQGLVVEPGELFF | TGTGCCAGCAGACAAGGACTAGTGGTGGAACCCGGGGAGCTGTTTTTT
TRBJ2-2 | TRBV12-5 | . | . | CASGSLQGITGELFF | TGTGCTAGTGGTTCCTTACAGGGTATAACCGGGGAGCTGTTTTTT
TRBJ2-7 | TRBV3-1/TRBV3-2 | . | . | CASSHSRRRAYEQYF | TGTGCCAGCAGCCACTCGAGGAGGAGAGCCTACGAGCAGTACTTC
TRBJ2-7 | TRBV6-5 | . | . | CASSPRVGSSYEQYF | TGTGCCAGCAGTCCCCGAGTAGGGAGCTCCTACGAGCAGTACTTC
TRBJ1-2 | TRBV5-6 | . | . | CASSLGPISSPNYGYTF | TGTGCCAGCAGCTTGGGGCCGATTTCATCGCCCAACTATGGCTACACCTTC
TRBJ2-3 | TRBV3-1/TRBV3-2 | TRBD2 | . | CASSRSGRGGADTQYF | TGTGCCAGCAGCCGGAGCGGGAGGGGAGGGGCAGATACGCAGTATTTT
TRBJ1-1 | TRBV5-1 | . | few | CASSLRAGNTEAFF | TGCGCCAGCAGCTTGAGGGCGGGGAACACTGAAGCTTTCTTT
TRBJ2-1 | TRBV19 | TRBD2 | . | CASSPRGLAGRDEQFF | TGTGCCAGTAGTCCGCGGGGACTAGCGGGAAGGGATGAGCAGTTCTTC
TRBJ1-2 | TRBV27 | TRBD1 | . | CASSLTGGWYYGYTF | TGTGCCAGCAGTCTGACAGGGGGCTGGTACTATGGCTACACCTTC
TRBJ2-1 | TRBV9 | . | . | CASSGLAYNEQFF | TGTGCCAGCAGCGGACTGGCCTACAATGAGCAGTTCTTC
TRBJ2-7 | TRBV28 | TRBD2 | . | CASGSGTAEQYF | TGTGCCAGCGGTAGCGGGACCGCCGAGCAGTACTTC
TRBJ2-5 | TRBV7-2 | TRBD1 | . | CASSPQGIGETQYF | TGTGCCAGCAGCCCACAGGGGATTGGGGAGACCCAGTACTTC
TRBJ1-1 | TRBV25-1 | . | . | CASSVLGDTEAFF | TGTGCCAGCAGTGTATTAGGAGATACTGAAGCTTTCTTT
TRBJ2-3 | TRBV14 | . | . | CASSQGRGAGTDTQYF | TGTGCCAGCAGCCAAGGACGGGGGGCGGGCACAGATACGCAGTATTTT
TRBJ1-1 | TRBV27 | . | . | CASKEGGMNTEAFF | TGTGCCAGTAAGGAGGGCGGGATGAACACTGAAGCTTTCTTT
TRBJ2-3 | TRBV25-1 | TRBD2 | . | CASSDAALAGSDTQYF | TGTGCCAGCAGTGATGCGGCTCTAGCGGGATCAGATACGCAGTATTTT
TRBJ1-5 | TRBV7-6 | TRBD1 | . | CASSLEAGGQPQHF | TGTGCCAGCAGCTTAGAGGCAGGGGGGCAGCCCCAGCATTTT
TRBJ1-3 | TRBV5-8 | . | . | CASSLGRGNTIYF | TGTGCCAGCAGCTTGGGCAGGGGAAACACCATATATTTT
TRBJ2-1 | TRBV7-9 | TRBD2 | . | CASSLVLGLAGGLDEQFF | TGTGCCAGCAGCTTAGTCTTAGGACTAGCGGGAGGGCTGGATGAGCAGTTCTTC
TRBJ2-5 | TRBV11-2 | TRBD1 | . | CASSPNRGETQYF | TGTGCCAGCAGCCCTAACAGGGGAGAGACCCAGTACTTC
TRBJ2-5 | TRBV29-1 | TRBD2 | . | CSVVSGGTKETQYF | TGCAGCGTTGTTAGCGGGGGAACGAAAGAGACCCAGTACTTC
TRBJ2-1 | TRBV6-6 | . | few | CATAGNEQFF | TGTGCCACCGCGGGGAATGAGCAGTTCTTC
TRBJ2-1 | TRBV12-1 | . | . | CASSSIAGGPRFSNEQFF | TGTGCCAGCAGCTCAATAGCGGGAGGGCCACGTTTCAGCAATGAGCAGTTCTTC
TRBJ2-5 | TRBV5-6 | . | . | CASSLQGRVVETQYF | TGTGCCAGCAGCTTACAGGGCAGGGTGGTGGAGACCCAGTACTTC
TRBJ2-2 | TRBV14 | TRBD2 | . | CASRLAGSTGELFF | TGTGCCAGCAGACTAGCGGGATCGACCGGGGAGCTGTTTTTT
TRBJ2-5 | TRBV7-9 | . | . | CASSLGVGQGQETQYF | TGTGCCAGCAGCTTAGGTGTAGGTCAGGGACAAGAGACCCAGTACTTC
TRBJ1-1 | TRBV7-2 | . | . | CASSSSFGREAFF | TGTGCCAGCAGCTCTTCCTTCGGGAGGGAAGCTTTCTTT
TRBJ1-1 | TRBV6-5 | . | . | CASSYSVKGTEAFF | TGTGCCAGCAGTTACTCAGTCAAGGGGACTGAAGCTTTCTTT
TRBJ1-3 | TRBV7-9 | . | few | CASSSYTGSSGNTIYF | TGTGCCAGCAGCTCATACACGGGGTCCTCTGGAAACACCATATATTTT